A selection of T cell receptor beta chains follows, all from one sample in a study of cytomegalovirus exposure and HLA in healthy donors. Libraries were prepared by immunoSEQ multiplex PCR; TCRdb keeps only in-frame clonotypes and omits some of them. The sample records about 150,000 clones, approximately 80% being singletons. The sample was PBMCs. These receptors originate from a woman between 18 and 30 years old in good health and CMV-seronegative. The CDR3 runs from the conserved cysteine through the conserved F or W. Each record gives: V gene, clone size, J gene, D gene, CDR3 protein, CDR3 DNA. The D gene is left open where the match is weak. Some rows mark clone size as missing; the rest say once, few, many or name a class of expanded clone.

>TRBV7-2|-|TRBJ1-1|-
CASSLVGGSGTEAFF
TGTGCCAGCAGCTTAGTTGGGGGCTCGGGCACTGAAGCTTTCTTT
>TRBV11-2|-|TRBJ1-5|-
CASSLVAGSNQPQHF
TGTGCCAGCAGCTTAGTTGCAGGGAGCAATCAGCCCCAGCATTTT
>TRBV30|-|TRBJ1-6|-
CAWRVGAPYNSPLHF
TGTGCCTGGAGGGTTGGGGCACCATATAATTCACCCCTCCACTTT
>TRBV10-3|-|TRBJ2-1|-
CAISESRASEDNNEQFF
TGTGCCATCAGTGAGAGTCGGGCTAGCGAGGACAACAATGAGCAGTTCTTC
>TRBV9|-|TRBJ2-7|TRBD1
CASSVTSRTGRVYEQYF
TGTGCCAGCAGCGTAACATCCCGGACAGGTAGGGTCTACGAGCAGTACTTC
>TRBV5-1|-|TRBJ2-7|-
CASSVNRAGEQYF
TGCGCCAGCAGCGTGAACAGGGCGGGCGAGCAGTACTTC
>TRBV15|-|TRBJ1-2|-
CATSRIGVEYGYTF
TGTGCCACCAGCAGAATAGGGGTAGAGTATGGCTACACCTTC
>TRBV7-8|-|TRBJ1-2|-
CASSFLRSYGYTF
TGTGCCAGCAGCTTCTTACGTAGCTATGGCTACACCTTC
>TRBV5-5|-|TRBJ1-1|TRBD1
CASSSRDRVQAFF
TGTGCCAGCAGCTCACGCGACAGGGTTCAGGCTTTCTTT
>TRBV5-5|once|TRBJ1-2|-
CASSLADQGFYGYTF
TGTGCCAGCAGCTTGGCCGATCAGGGATTCTATGGCTACACCTTC
>TRBV7-9|-|TRBJ2-5|-
CASTPVGGMETQYF
TGTGCCAGCACCCCCGTGGGGGGAATGGAGACCCAGTACTTC
>TRBV19|-|TRBJ2-6|-
CASSILRGSGANVLTF
TGTGCCAGTAGTATACTTCGGGGCTCTGGGGCCAACGTCCTGACTTTC
>TRBV30|-|TRBJ1-2|-
CAWSVSARGGYTF
TGTGCCTGGAGTGTAAGTGCCAGGGGTGGCTACACCTTC
>TRBV10-1|-|TRBJ1-1|-
CASSESRGSTEAFF
TGCGCCAGCAGTGAGTCGAGAGGTAGCACTGAAGCTTTCTTT
>TRBV5-1|-|TRBJ2-7|TRBD2
CASTDGLAGNYEQYF
TGCGCCAGCACCGACGGACTAGCGGGGAACTACGAGCAGTACTTC
>TRBV4-1|-|TRBJ1-2|TRBD1
CASSQDGQGAAGYTF
TGCGCCAGCAGCCAAGATGGACAGGGGGCAGCTGGCTACACCTTC
>TRBV5-8|-|TRBJ2-3|-
CASSLALGGFRDTQYF
TGTGCCAGCAGCTTGGCTTTAGGAGGTTTCCGCGATACGCAGTATTTT
>TRBV15|-|TRBJ1-6|TRBD1
CATSTGQGGNSPLHF
TGTGCCACCAGCACCGGACAGGGTGGTAATTCACCCCTCCACTTT
>TRBV18|-|TRBJ1-1|-
CASSPPGGRGLVNTEAFF
TGTGCCAGCTCACCACCGGGCGGTAGGGGTTTGGTGAACACTGAAGCTTTCTTT
>TRBV7-8|-|TRBJ2-3|TRBD2
CASSRRTSGTDTQYF
TGTGCCAGCAGTCGGCGGACTAGCGGTACAGATACGCAGTATTTT
>TRBV15|-|TRBJ1-3|-
CATSRRETSGNTIYF
TGTGCCACCAGCAGAAGGGAGACATCTGGAAACACCATATATTTT
>TRBV27|-|TRBJ2-7|-
CASSLKGLWIYEQYF
TGTGCCAGCAGTTTAAAGGGACTCTGGATCTACGAGCAGTACTTC
>TRBV5-6|-|TRBJ1-2|-
CASRPLAGPTNYGYTF
TGTGCCAGCAGACCACTTGCGGGCCCCACTAACTATGGCTACACCTTC
>TRBV6-6|-|TRBJ2-5|-
CASSLPGTQETQYF
TGTGCCAGCAGCTTGCCAGGGACTCAAGAGACCCAGTACTTC
>TRBV5-1|-|TRBJ1-4|-
CASKTGANEKLFF
TGCGCCAGCAAGACCGGAGCTAATGAAAAACTGTTTTTT
>TRBV10-2|once|TRBJ2-2|TRBD2
CASRGAGGTGELFF
TGCGCCAGCAGGGGAGCGGGGGGAACCGGGGAGCTGTTTTTT
>TRBV7-7|once|TRBJ2-5|TRBD1
CASSPGTGVGKTQYF
TGTGCTAGCAGCCCAGGGACAGGGGTGGGGAAGACCCAGTACTTC
>TRBV7-9|-|TRBJ1-4|-
CSSSLRAEKLFF
TGTTCCAGCAGCTTAAGAGCTGAAAAACTGTTTTTT
>TRBV6-5|-|TRBJ1-2|-
CASSFQGDYGYTF
TGTGCCAGCAGTTTTCAGGGTGACTATGGCTACACCTTC
>TRBV4-1|-|TRBJ1-4|TRBD1
CASSQAGGPEKLFF
TGCGCCAGCAGCCAAGCAGGGGGGCCCGAAAAACTGTTTTTT
>TRBV29-1|-|TRBJ2-1|TRBD2
CSVGKRGGSNNEQFF
TGCAGCGTAGGAAAGCGGGGGGGGTCAAACAATGAGCAGTTCTTC